Below are 20 T cell receptor beta chains sequenced from a single sample in a study of shared T cell receptors in the human thymus. The protocol was immunoSEQ multiplex PCR, while the TCRdb copy is restricted to in-frame clones and leaves out a portion. The profile shows about 610,000 clones, roughly 90% of them singletons. A further study also used this sample, focusing on human thymus T cells.

Material for sequencing was thymocytes. The receptors originated from a boy under two years old with a congenital heart defect.

CDR3 region: CASSQSGREGYNEQFF. The CDR3 DNA follows: TGCGCCAGCAGCCAAAGCGGGCGGGAGGGTTACAATGAGCAGTTCTTC. The chain recombines TRBV4-1 with TRBJ2-1, with TRBD2 matching 9 bases. The V segment lost 2 bases and the J segment 4 bases; nucleotides outside the gene matches: 6. Germline V lookup: CDR1 MGHRA, CDR2 YSYEKL. The CDR3 covers 16 residues.

The V gene is TRBV14, the J gene TRBJ2-2; TRBD2 matches at 8 bases. Germline V gene data show CDR1 as SGHDN and CDR2 as FVKESK. The CDR3 totals 16 residues. V trimming: 6 bases; J trimming: 7 bases; junction bases outside the gene matches: 13. CDR3 residues: CASSCSSGILSGELFF. CDR3 bases: TGTGCCAGCAGTTGTAGTAGCGGGATCTTAAGCGGGGAGCTGTTTTTT. Full variable domain (rest looked up from reference TRBV14 and TRBJ2-2): EAGVTQFPSHSVIEKGQTVTLRCDPISGHDNLYWYRRVMGKEIKFLLHFVKESKQDESGMPNNRFLAERTGGTYSTLKVQPAELEDSGVYFCASSCSSGILSGELFFGEGSRLTVL.

This clone has a handful of counts. V usage is TRBV19 and J usage is TRBJ1-3; D is ambiguous. The CDR3 loop spans 16 amino acids. V dropped 3 bases and J dropped 1 base, with 13 bases sitting between them. Germline CDR1 is LNHDA and CDR2 is SQIVND (reference sequence). The DNA of the CDR3 is TGTGCCAGTAGTATGTGGCTCAGGCCGTCTGGAAACACCATATATTTT. Protein: CASSMWLRPSGNTIYF.

Comments on this clone: An end of the junction differs from the germline gene, which may be a read error. The chain joins TRBV6-1 to TRBJ2-7, with unresolved D. The CDR3 has 12 amino acids. In germline, CDR1 is MNHNS, CDR2 SASEGT. This CDR3 reads CASSEISCEQYF. CDR3 sequence (DNA): TGTGCCAGCAGTGAAATTTCCTGCGAGCAGTACTTC.

This chain joins TRBV6-5 and TRBJ1-1, with 8 nucleotides matching TRBD1. V was pared by 5 bases and J by 0 bases, with 2 bases of the junction left unmatched. CDR3 length equals 14 residues. The germline V gene encodes CDR1 MNHEY and CDR2 SVGAGI. The CDR3 sequence: CASSDRGLNTEAFF. The CDR3 DNA reads TGTGCCAGCAGTGACAGGGGTCTGAACACTGAAGCTTTCTTT.

Points on this clone: Distinct nucleotide sequences in the sample also encode this CDR3. The V and J genes are TRBV20-1 and TRBJ2-7; D not resolved. Germline-derived CDR1 and CDR2 are DFQATT and SNEGSKA (reference sequence). This CDR3 has 8 residues. Trimming took off 5 bases at V and 9 bases at J, with 5 bases between the two ends. CDR3: CSAGGQYF. The CDR3 coding sequence is TGCAGTGCTGGCGGGCAGTACTTC.

The chain links TRBV4-3 to TRBJ2-5, with 10 bases aligning to TRBD2. The junction had 17 bases not matched to a gene; V was cut back by 2 bases and J by 5 bases. The length of the CDR3 is 19 residues. Germline V gene sequence: CDR1 LGHNA, CDR2 YSLEER. As DNA, the CDR3 is TGCGCCAGCAGCCAACGGGCGTTTAAGCGGGAGGGCCGGTGGGAGACCCAGTACTTC. Translated: CASSQRAFKREGRWETQYF.

The rearrangement uses TRBV7-2 and TRBJ1-1; D possibly corresponds to TRBD1 (6 bases). V lost 5 bases and J lost 1, with 17 bases in between. This CDR3 has 16 amino acids. The germline V gene has CDR1 SGHTA and CDR2 FQGNSA. For the CDR3, the DNA is TGTGCCAGCAGCCCTTTCCACGGACAGTCGAACACTGAAGCTTTCTTT. Translating it yields CASSPFHGQSNTEAFF.

The rearrangement joins TRBV10-3 to TRBJ2-1; 9 bases match TRBD1. The germline CDR1 and CDR2 sequences are ENHRY and SYGVKD. J gave up 9 bases and V 0 bases, and 6 bases lay outside the gene matches. This CDR3 is 15 amino acids long. CDR3 amino acids: CAISESRDRDIEQFF. In nucleotides, the CDR3 is TGTGCCATCAGTGAGTCCCGGGACAGGGATATTGAGCAGTTCTTC.

The chain employs TRBV14 and TRBJ2-1, with TRBD2 matching over 9 bases. The ends lost 0 bases at V and 6 bases at J; junction bases unmatched: 3. CDR1 and CDR2 from the germline V gene are SGHDN and FVKESK. CDR3 length: 15 amino acids. CDR3 region: CASSQEAGGPNEQFF. The CDR3 coding sequence is TGTGCCAGCAGCCAAGAGGCGGGAGGGCCCAATGAGCAGTTCTTC.

The chain recombines TRBV4-2 with TRBJ2-6; 7 bases map to TRBD2. The germline V gene encodes CDR1 LGHNA and CDR2 YNFKEQ. This CDR3 spans 18 amino acids. V was pared by 2 bases and J by 0 bases, with 7 bases of the junction left unmatched. CDR3 nucleotides: TGTGCCAGCAGCCAAATCCGAGCGGGAAGCTCTGGGGCCAACGTCCTGACTTTC. Encoded protein: CASSQIRAGSSGANVLTF.

A single count supports this clone. This sequence joins TRBV7-9 and TRBJ2-7, with TRBD1 matching over 7 bases. Trimming at V came to 5 bases and at J to 0 bases, leaving 4 bases not matched to a gene. The CDR3 consists of 14 residues. The germline gives CDR1 SEHNR, CDR2 FQNEAQ (reference sequence). Here the CDR3 DNA reads TGTGCCAGCAGCCATGGGGACAGCTCCTACGAGCAGTACTTC. Residues: CASSHGDSSYEQYF.

The rearrangement joins TRBV15 to TRBJ2-3; D unresolved. This CDR3 spans 14 amino acids. The V and J ends lost 3 bases and 5 bases respectively, with 12 bases between them. Germline CDR1 is LNHNV and CDR2 is YYDKDF (reference sequence). CDR3 sequence reads: CATSRVPVQDTQYF. In DNA form, the CDR3 reads TGTGCCACCAGCAGGGTACCTGTACAAGATACGCAGTATTTT.

V and J are TRBV27 and TRBJ2-6; TRBD2 matches at 9 bases. The CDR3 runs to 19 residues. The trim removed 4 bases at V and 2 bases at J, leaving 12 bases unmatched. The germline CDR1 and CDR2 sequences are MNHEY and SMNVEV (reference sequence). CDR3 bases: TGTGCCAGCAGTTGGGGAGGTACTAGCGGGCTAGCTGGGGCCAACGTCCTGACTTTC. Protein sequence: CASSWGGTSGLAGANVLTF.

Written as DNA, the CDR3 is TGTGCCAGCAGTTTATCAACAACAGGGCTTGCTTACAATGAGCAGTTCTTC. Amino acid sequence: CASSLSTTGLAYNEQFF. V is TRBV28 and J is TRBJ2-1; D might be TRBD1 (6 bases). CDR1 MDHEN and CDR2 SYDVKM come from the germline V gene. The length of the CDR3 is 17 residues. V lost 1 base, J lost 4 bases, and 17 bases lay in between.

CDR3 amino acids: CSVECRAKGDQETQYF. The CDR3 region has the DNA TGCAGCGTTGAATGTCGAGCTAAGGGGGATCAAGAGACCCAGTACTTC. The genes are TRBV29-1 and TRBJ2-5, with a possible D match to TRBD1 (6 bases). V was pared by 2 bases and J by 2 bases, with 18 bases between. This CDR3 contains 16 residues. Germline V lookup: CDR1 SQVTM, CDR2 ANQGSEA.

The V call is TRBV9, the J call TRBJ2-3; 9 nucleotides agree with TRBD2. The germline CDR1 and CDR2 sequences are SGDLS and YYNGEE. CDR3 size: 16 residues. The trim removed 4 bases at V and 4 bases at J, leaving 10 bases unmatched. CDR3 in amino acids: CASSPPVIAGADTQYF. The CDR3 nucleotides are TGTGCCAGCAGCCCCCCCGTGATAGCGGGAGCAGATACGCAGTATTTT.

The chain is built from TRBV11-3 and TRBJ2-3; TRBD2 matches at 12 bases. Germline V gene data show CDR1 as SGHNT and CDR2 as YENEEA. The CDR3 consists of 17 residues. J gave up 4 bases and V 3 bases, and 8 bases lay outside the gene matches. CDR3 residues: CASSFASGRASADTQYF. The CDR3 region has the DNA TGTGCCAGCAGCTTTGCTAGCGGGAGGGCGAGCGCAGATACGCAGTATTTT. The full variable domain, completed using reference TRBV11-3 and TRBJ2-3, is EAGVVQSPRYKIIEKKQPVAFWCNPISGHNTLYWYLQNLGQGPELLIRYENEEAVDDSQLPKDRFSAERLKGVDSTLKIQPAELGDSAVYLCASSFASGRASADTQYFGPGTRLTVL.

This sequence joins TRBV21-1 and TRBJ2-3; the D segment call TRBD2 is taken from the table without a DNA check. TRBV21-1 corresponds to a pseudogene. This CDR3 spans 16 amino acids. DNA for the CDR3: TGTGCCAGCAGCAACGGGACTAGCGGGAGGCCCAAGCGGGAGTATTTT. It is translated as CASSNGTSGRPKREYF.

This clone was seen just once. As DNA, the CDR3 is TGTGCCAGCAGCTTGGCCCGTCGGACAGCGAACACCGGGGAGCTGTTTTTT. It is translated as CASSLARRTANTGELFF. V and J are TRBV5-6 and TRBJ2-2; D may be TRBD1 (6 bases). Trimming took off 0 bases at V and 0 bases at J, with 12 bases between the two ends. Germline V lookup: CDR1 SGHDT, CDR2 YYEEEE. This CDR3 spans 17 amino acids.